This T cell receptor beta chain was sequenced in a study of shared clonotypes between healthy human individuals. Overall study findings and caveats: Non-shared clonotypes had lower generation probabilities than those shared by all four donors. The study found about 5.1% of naive CD4 clonotypes shared across four donors.

The CDR3 covers 15 residues. Germline CDR1 LNHNV, CDR2 YYDKDF (reference sequence). V dropped 2 bases and J dropped 3; count of bases not matched to a gene: 2. Replicate PCRs for sorted subsets used around 200 ng DNA; this equaled tens of thousands of T cell genomes. Sequenced by immunoSEQ multiplex PCR; TCRdb stores in-frame clones only, minus some. The table includes roughly 1,800,000 clones, about 95% detected once. Naivety among CD8 cells was defined by CD45RO negativity and positive CCR7 selection, thereby excluding terminally differentiated effector memory CD45RA+ cells. A note on this clone: As yet, its antigen is unknown.

The source material was naive CD8+ T cells sorted from blood. The chain joins TRBV15 to TRBJ2-2; 8 bases fit TRBD1. This sequence was found in a man younger than 35 in good health. The CDR3, as DNA: TGTGCCACCAGCAGAAAGGGACAGGACACCGGGGAGCTGTTTTTT. This gives the protein CATSRKGQDTGELFF.